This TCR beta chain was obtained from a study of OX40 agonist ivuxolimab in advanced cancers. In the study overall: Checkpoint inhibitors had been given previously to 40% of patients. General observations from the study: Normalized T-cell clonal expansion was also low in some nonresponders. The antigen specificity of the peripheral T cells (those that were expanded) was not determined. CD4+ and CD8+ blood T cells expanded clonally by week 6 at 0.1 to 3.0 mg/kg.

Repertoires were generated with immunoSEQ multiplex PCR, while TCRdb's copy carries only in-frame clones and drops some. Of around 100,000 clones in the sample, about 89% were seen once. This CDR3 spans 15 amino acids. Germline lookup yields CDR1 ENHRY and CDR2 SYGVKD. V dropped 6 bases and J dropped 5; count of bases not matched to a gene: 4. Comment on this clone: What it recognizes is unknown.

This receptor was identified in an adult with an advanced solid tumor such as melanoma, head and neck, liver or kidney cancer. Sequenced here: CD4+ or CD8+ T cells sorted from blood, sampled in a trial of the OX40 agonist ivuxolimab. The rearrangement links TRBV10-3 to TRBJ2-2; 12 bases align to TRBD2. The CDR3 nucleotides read TGTGCCATCAGGCCTAGCGGGGGGGTTACCGGGGAGCTGTTTTTT. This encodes CAIRPSGGVTGELFF.